This T cell receptor (beta chain) was sequenced in a study of Ad26.COV2.S vaccination and SARS-CoV-2 variants. Notes on the study in general: Placebo recipients and vaccine recipients were similar in non-spike TCR breadth.

Clones were sequenced by immunoSEQ multiplex PCR, and TCRdb holds only the in-frame ones, with some missing. The sample shows around 300,000 clones, roughly 88% of them seen only once. This CDR3 spans 15 amino acids. Germline V gene lookup returns CDR1 MGHRA and CDR2 YSYEKL. Trimming removed 6 bases from V and 4 bases from J, with 15 bases in between. Details on this clone: The antigen remains undetermined.

Treatment described: some 20 received Ad26.COV2.S at low or high dose, single or two shots; roughly 5 received placebo; per-sample allocation not given. Sampling was done on day 63 after the first vaccine or placebo injection. Donation came from an adult in Boston who was aged 18-55 years. An Ad26 vector expressing Wuhan-strain SARS-CoV-2 spike served as the vaccine. The clonotype comes from a person aged 18-60 years who received the Ad26.COV2.S COVID-19 vaccine or a placebo. The genes are TRBV4-1 and TRBJ1-4; D is undetermined. The source was peripheral blood, collected in a trial of Ad26.COV2.S vaccine versus placebo. The CDR3 nucleotides are TGCGCCAGCAGTCCTGGTGGCAGTTATAATGAAAAACTGTTTTTT. Its translation: CASSPGGSYNEKLFF.